This T cell receptor beta chain was observed in a study of beta chain features in type 1 diabetes. Of the isolated RNA, all was reverse transcribed, and so the sequenced material was expressed TCRB transcripts. Generated by immunoSEQ multiplex PCR, the TCRdb table keeps only in-frame clones and is missing some. In the table there are about 330,000 clones, 9.5% to 12% of which are singletons. V gave up 1 base and J gave up 11 bases, with 13 bases separating them. CDR1 is SGHTA, CDR2 FQGTGA, per germline. The CDR3 extends over 13 amino acids. This clone has just a few counts. The receptor comes from a woman between 25 and 40 years old in good health. The genes are TRBV7-3 and TRBJ2-3; TRBD2 might be the D (6 bases). Source material: naive CD4+ T cells from blood. CDR3 in amino acids: CASSLKARAGQYF. CDR3 DNA: TGTGCCAGCAGCTTAAAAGCTAGAGCGGGGCAGTATTTT.